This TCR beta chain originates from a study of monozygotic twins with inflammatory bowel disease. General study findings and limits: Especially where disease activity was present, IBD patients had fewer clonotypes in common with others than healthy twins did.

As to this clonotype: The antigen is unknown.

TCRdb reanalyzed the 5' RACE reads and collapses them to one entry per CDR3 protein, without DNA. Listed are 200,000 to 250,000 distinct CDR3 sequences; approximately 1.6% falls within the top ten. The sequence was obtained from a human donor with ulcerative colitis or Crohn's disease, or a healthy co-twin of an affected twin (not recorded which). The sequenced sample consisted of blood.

The CDR3 sequence is CASSLDRLNYGYTF. This sequence joins TRBV5-1 and TRBJ1-2. The germline V gene encodes CDR1 SGHRS and CDR2 YFSETQ. The CDR3 covers 14 residues.